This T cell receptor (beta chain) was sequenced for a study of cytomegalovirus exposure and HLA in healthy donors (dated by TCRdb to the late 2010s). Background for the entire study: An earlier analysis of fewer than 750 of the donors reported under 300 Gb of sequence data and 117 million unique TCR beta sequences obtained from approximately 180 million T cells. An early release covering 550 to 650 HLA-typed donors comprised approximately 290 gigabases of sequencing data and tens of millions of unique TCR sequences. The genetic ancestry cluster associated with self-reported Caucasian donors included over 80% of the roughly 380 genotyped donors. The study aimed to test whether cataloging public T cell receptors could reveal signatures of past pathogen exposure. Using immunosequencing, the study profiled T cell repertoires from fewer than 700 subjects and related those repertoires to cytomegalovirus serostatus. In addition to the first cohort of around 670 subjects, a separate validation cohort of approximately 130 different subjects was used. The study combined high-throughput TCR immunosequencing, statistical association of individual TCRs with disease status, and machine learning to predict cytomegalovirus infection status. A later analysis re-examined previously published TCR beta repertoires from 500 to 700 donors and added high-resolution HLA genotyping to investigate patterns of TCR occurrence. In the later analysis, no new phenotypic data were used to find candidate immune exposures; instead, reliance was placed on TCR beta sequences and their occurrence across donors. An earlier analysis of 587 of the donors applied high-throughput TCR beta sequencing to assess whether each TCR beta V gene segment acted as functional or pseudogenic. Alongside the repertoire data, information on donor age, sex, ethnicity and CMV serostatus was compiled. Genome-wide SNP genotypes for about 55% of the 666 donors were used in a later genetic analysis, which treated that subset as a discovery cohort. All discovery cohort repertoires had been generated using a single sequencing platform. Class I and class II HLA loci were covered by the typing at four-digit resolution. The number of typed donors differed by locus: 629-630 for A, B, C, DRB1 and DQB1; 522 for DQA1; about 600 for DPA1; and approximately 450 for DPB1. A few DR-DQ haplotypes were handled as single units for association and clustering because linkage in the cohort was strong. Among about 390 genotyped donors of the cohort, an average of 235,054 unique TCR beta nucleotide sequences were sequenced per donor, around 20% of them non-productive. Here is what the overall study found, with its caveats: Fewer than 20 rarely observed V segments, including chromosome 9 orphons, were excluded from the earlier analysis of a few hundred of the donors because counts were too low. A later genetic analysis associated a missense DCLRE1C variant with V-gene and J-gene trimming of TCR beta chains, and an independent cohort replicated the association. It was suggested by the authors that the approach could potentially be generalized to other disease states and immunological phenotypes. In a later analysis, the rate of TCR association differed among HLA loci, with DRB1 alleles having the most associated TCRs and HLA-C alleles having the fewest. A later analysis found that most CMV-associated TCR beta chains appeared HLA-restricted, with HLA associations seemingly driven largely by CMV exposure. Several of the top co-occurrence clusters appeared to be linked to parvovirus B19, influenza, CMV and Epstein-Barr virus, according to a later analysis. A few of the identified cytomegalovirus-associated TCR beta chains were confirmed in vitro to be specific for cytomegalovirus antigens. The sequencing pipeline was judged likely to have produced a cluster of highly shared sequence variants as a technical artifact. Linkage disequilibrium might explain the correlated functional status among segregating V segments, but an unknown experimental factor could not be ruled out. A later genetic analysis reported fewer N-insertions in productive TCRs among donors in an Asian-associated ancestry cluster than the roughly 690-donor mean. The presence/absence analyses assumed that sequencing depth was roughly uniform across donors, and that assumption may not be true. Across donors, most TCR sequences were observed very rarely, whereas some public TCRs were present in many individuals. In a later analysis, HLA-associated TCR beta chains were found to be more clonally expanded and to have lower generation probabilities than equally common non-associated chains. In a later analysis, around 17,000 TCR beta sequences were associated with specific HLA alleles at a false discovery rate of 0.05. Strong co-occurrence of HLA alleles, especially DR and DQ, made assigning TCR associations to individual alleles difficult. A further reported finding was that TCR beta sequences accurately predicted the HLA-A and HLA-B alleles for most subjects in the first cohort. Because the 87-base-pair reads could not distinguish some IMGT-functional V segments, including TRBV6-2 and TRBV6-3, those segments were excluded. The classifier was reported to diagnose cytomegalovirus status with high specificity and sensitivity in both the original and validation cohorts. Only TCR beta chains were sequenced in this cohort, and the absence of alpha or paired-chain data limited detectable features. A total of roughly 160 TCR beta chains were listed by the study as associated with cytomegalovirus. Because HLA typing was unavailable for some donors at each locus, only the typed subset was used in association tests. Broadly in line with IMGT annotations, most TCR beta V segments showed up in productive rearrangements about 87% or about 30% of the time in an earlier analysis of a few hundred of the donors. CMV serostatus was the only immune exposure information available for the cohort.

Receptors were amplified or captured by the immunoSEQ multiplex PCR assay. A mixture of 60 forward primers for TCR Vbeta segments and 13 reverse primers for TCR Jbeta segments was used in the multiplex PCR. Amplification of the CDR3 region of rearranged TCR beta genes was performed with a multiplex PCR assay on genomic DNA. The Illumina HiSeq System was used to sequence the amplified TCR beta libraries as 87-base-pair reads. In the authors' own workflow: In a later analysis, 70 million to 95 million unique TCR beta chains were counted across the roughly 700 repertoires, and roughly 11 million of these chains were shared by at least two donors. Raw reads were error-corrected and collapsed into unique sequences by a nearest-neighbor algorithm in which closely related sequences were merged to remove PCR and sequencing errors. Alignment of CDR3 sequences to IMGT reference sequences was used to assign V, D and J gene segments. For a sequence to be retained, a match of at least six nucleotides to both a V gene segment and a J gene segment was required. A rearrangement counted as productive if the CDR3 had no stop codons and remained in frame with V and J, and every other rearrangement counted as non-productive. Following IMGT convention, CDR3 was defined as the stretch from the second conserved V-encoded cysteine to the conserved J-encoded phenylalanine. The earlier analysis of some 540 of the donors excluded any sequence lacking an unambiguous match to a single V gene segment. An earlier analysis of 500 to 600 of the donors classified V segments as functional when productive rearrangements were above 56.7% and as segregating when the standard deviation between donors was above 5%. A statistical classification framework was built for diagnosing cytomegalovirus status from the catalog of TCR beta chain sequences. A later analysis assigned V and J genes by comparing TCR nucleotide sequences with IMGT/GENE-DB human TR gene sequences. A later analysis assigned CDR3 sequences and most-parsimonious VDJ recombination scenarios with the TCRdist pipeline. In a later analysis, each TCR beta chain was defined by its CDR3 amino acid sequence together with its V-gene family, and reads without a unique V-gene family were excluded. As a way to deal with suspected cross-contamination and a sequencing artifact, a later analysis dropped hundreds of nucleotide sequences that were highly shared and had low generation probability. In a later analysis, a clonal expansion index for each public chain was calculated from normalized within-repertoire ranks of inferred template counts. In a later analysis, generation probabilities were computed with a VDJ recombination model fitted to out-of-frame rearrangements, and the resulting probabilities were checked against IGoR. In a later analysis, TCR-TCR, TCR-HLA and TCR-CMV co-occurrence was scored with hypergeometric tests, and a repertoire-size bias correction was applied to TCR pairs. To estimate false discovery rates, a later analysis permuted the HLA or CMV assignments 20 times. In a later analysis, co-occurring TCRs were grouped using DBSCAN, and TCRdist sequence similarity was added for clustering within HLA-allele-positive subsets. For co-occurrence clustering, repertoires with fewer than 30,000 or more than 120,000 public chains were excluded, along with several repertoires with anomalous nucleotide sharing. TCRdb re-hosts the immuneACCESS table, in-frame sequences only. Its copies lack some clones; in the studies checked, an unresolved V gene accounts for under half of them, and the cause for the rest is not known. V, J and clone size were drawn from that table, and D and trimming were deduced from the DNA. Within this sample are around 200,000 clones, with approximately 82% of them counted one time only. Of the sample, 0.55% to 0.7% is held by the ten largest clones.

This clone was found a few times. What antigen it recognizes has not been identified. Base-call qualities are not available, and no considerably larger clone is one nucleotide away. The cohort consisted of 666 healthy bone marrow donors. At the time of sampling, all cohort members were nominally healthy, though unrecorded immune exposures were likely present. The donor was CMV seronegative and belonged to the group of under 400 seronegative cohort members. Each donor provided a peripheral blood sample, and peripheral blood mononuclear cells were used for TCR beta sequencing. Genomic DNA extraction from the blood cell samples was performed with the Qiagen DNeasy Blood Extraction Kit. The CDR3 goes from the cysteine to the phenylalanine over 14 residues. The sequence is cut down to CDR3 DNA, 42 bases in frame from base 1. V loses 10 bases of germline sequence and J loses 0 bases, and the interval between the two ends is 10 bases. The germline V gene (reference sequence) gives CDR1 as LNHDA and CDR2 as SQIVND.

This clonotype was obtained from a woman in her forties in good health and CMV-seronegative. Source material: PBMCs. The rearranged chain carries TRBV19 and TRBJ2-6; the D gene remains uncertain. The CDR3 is CATEATSGANVLTF. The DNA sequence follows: TGTGCCACCGAAGCCACCTCTGGGGCCAACGTCCTGACTTTC.